A selection of T cell receptor beta chains follows, all from one sample in a study of blood T cell repertoires in COVID-19. Generated by immunoSEQ multiplex PCR, the TCRdb table keeps only in-frame clones and is missing some. The repertoire consists of fewer than 250,000 clones, with 85% to 95% occurring once and the leading ten covering around 0.86%. Sample: peripheral blood. These TCRs come from a man aged 25-45 years with COVID-19, enrolled during active disease. CDR3s include the opening cysteine and the closing phenylalanine or tryptophan. D genes are given only for firm matches. Size values are once, few and many counts, or a class for expanded clones, and some rows have none.

clone_size: -; d_call: TRBD1; v_call: TRBV6-6; j_call: TRBJ1-5; cdr3_nt: TGTGCCAGCAGGGGACAGGGGCTACAGCCCCAGCATTTT; cdr3_aa: CASRGQGLQPQHF
clone_size: -; d_call: -; v_call: TRBV10-3; j_call: TRBJ1-5; cdr3_nt: TGTGCCATCAGTGAGTCGAGGTTCCCAGGGCAGTTTAGCAATCAGCCCCAGCATTTT; cdr3_aa: CAISESRFPGQFSNQPQHF
clone_size: -; d_call: TRBD1; v_call: TRBV19; j_call: TRBJ1-2; cdr3_nt: TGTGCCAGTAGTATAGGGACAGGGATGAATGGCTACACCTTC; cdr3_aa: CASSIGTGMNGYTF
clone_size: -; d_call: TRBD2; v_call: TRBV29-1; j_call: TRBJ2-3; cdr3_nt: TGCAGCGTAAGGAGCGGGGGGCCCACAGATACGCAGTATTTT; cdr3_aa: CSVRSGGPTDTQYF
clone_size: -; d_call: -; v_call: TRBV6-2/TRBV6-3; j_call: TRBJ1-3; cdr3_nt: TGTGCCAGCAGTTACGTCGGGGACTCTGGAAACACCATATATTTT; cdr3_aa: CASSYVGDSGNTIYF
clone_size: -; d_call: -; v_call: TRBV6-6; j_call: TRBJ2-5; cdr3_nt: TGTGCCAGCAGAATAACAGGGGGAGGGGAGACCCAGTACTTC; cdr3_aa: CASRITGGGETQYF
clone_size: -; d_call: -; v_call: TRBV5-6; j_call: TRBJ2-7; cdr3_nt: TGTGCCAGCAGCTTTGGGCACGAGCAGTACTTC; cdr3_aa: CASSFGHEQYF
clone_size: many; d_call: TRBD2; v_call: TRBV4-1; j_call: TRBJ2-2; cdr3_nt: TGCGCCAGCAGCCAACTAGCGGGGGGGCCCGGGGAGCTGTTTTTT; cdr3_aa: CASSQLAGGPGELFF
clone_size: -; d_call: -; v_call: TRBV19; j_call: TRBJ2-2; cdr3_nt: TGTGCCAGTAGTGGGCCTGTTCTTGGCACCGGGGAGCTGTTTTTT; cdr3_aa: CASSGPVLGTGELFF
clone_size: -; d_call: -; v_call: TRBV11-2; j_call: TRBJ2-3; cdr3_nt: TGTGCCAGCATCCGGGATTCCGGCACAGATACGCAGTATTTT; cdr3_aa: CASIRDSGTDTQYF
clone_size: -; d_call: -; v_call: TRBV2; j_call: TRBJ2-1; cdr3_nt: TGTGCCAGCAAGACAGACAACTACAATGAGCAGTTCTTC; cdr3_aa: CASKTDNYNEQFF
clone_size: -; d_call: -; v_call: TRBV15; j_call: TRBJ1-5; cdr3_nt: TGTGCCACCAGCAGAGCTTGGCGAGGGACACCTGATCAGCCCCAGCATTTT; cdr3_aa: CATSRAWRGTPDQPQHF
clone_size: -; d_call: TRBD2; v_call: TRBV3-1/TRBV3-2; j_call: TRBJ2-7; cdr3_nt: TGTGCCAGCAGCCAACAGTGGCGGGGGGCCTACGAGCAGTACTTC; cdr3_aa: CASSQQWRGAYEQYF
clone_size: -; d_call: -; v_call: TRBV5-1; j_call: TRBJ1-1; cdr3_nt: TGCGCCAGCAGCTCCCAACCGGGCGGGATGAACACTGAAGCTTTCTTT; cdr3_aa: CASSSQPGGMNTEAFF
clone_size: -; d_call: TRBD1; v_call: TRBV5-1; j_call: TRBJ1-2; cdr3_nt: TGCGCCAGCAGCCCCCAGACAGGGAACTATGGCTACACCTTC; cdr3_aa: CASSPQTGNYGYTF
clone_size: -; d_call: TRBD1; v_call: TRBV11-2; j_call: TRBJ1-1; cdr3_nt: TGTGCCAGCAGCTTAGAGACAGGGTCCTATCTGGGAGCTTTCTTT; cdr3_aa: CASSLETGSYLGAFF
clone_size: -; d_call: -; v_call: TRBV5-1; j_call: TRBJ1-1; cdr3_nt: TGCGCCAGCAGCTTGACCGGACAGACCGCCACGGGAGCTTTCTTT; cdr3_aa: CASSLTGQTATGAFF
clone_size: -; d_call: TRBD1; v_call: TRBV5-4; j_call: TRBJ2-7; cdr3_nt: TGTGCCAGCAGCGTCCGGGACAGGCTCTACGAGCAGTACTTC; cdr3_aa: CASSVRDRLYEQYF
clone_size: -; d_call: -; v_call: TRBV9; j_call: TRBJ2-1; cdr3_nt: TGTGCCAGCAGCGAACGGGGGGCAAACTACAATGAGCAGTTCTTC; cdr3_aa: CASSERGANYNEQFF
clone_size: -; d_call: TRBD1; v_call: TRBV30; j_call: TRBJ2-4; cdr3_nt: TGTGCCTGGAGCTCCGGACAGGGGTTAGCCAAAAACATTCAGTACTTC; cdr3_aa: CAWSSGQGLAKNIQYF